This TCR beta chain was sequenced for a study of cytomegalovirus exposure and HLA in healthy donors. Study results and limitations: When a later analysis compared HLA-associated TCR beta chains with equally common others, the HLA-associated chains turned out to be more clonally expanded and to have lower generation probabilities.

Germline V gene lookup returns CDR1 SQVTM and CDR2 ANQGSEA. V was pared by 5 bases and J by 5 bases, with 2 bases of the junction left unmatched. The CDR3 consists of 11 residues. The study ran its PCR with 60 Vbeta and 13 Jbeta primers. Produced via immunoSEQ multiplex PCR; TCRdb's table is partial and in-frame only. Of about 160,000 clones listed, roughly four fifths are singletons. This clone showed up just a few times. Its antigen is not known. Other DNA sequences in the same sample also yield this CDR3. The receptor was derived from a woman aged 50 to 60 in good health and CMV-seropositive. The chain recombines TRBV29-1 with TRBJ1-1; 7 bases match TRBD1. The sample comprised PBMCs. DNA for the CDR3: TGCAGCGTTCCAGGGGGGACTGAAGCTTTCTTT. It encodes CSVPGGTEAFF.